Detailed here is one T cell receptor beta chain. This sample stems from a study of T cell changes during pregnancy in multiple sclerosis. V was shortened by 7 bases and J by 5 bases, with 20 bases between the two germline ends. Per germline, CDR1 LNHDA and CDR2 SQIVND (reference sequence). CDR3 length: 15 residues. TCRdb's table, derived via immunoSEQ multiplex PCR, lists solely in-frame clones and lacks some. Seen here are approximately 34,000 clones, just over 90% observed once, and the top ten hold around 0.42%. Sample: CD4+ T cells from peripheral blood mononuclear cells, taken in the second trimester of pregnancy. The sequence came from a female donor with multiple sclerosis, enrolled in a pregnancy study. The J gene is TRBJ1-2, the V gene TRBV19; possibly TRBD1 for D (6 bases). The CDR3 loop reads CASKNNGQLGYGYTF. The DNA for the CDR3 is TGTGCCAGTAAGAACAACGGACAGCTGGGATATGGCTACACCTTC. The full variable domain, its missing parts supplied by reference TRBV19 and TRBJ1-2, is DGGITQSPKYLFRKEGQNVTLSCEQNLNHDAMYWYRQDPGQGLRLIYYSQIVNDFQKGDIAEGYSVSREKKESFPLTVTSAQKNPTAFYLCASKNNGQLGYGYTFGSGTRLTVV.